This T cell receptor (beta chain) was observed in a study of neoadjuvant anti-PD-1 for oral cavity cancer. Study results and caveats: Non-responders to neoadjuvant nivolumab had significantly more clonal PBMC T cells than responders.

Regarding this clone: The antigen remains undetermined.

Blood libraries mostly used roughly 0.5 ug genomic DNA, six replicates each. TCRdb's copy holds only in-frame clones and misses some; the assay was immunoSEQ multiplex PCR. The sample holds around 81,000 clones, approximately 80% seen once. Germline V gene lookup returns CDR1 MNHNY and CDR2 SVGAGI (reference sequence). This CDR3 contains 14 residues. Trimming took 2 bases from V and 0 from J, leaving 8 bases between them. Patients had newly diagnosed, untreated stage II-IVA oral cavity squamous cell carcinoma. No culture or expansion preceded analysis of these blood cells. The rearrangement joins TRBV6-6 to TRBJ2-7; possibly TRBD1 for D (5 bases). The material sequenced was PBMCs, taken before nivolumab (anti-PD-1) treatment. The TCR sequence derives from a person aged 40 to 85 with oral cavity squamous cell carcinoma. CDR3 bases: TGTGCCAGCAGTTACAGGGGAAGCTCCTACGAGCAGTACTTC. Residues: CASSYRGSSYEQYF.